These 18 T cell receptor beta chains came from one sample sequenced in a study of T cell repertoires in cytomegalovirus infection. MiXCR was run by TCRdb on the reads, yielding one entry per CDR3 protein. This table holds about 280,000 distinct CDR3 sequences, about 20% found once. These receptors' antigens are unknown. The input for sequencing was cultured PBMCs, taken from culture after CMV antigen stimulation. The receptor set was obtained from a human donor in good health (CMV status not recorded). Some clones in this sample may be carry-over from other donors' samples.

This chain connects TRBV12-3 or TRBV12-4 to TRBJ2-1; 10 bases are shared with TRBD2. V was pared by 6 bases and J by 0 bases, with 2 bases of the junction left unmatched. The CDR3 runs to 15 residues. CDR3 sequence: CASRVAGGSYNEQFF. CDR3 coding DNA: TGTGCCAGCAGAGTAGCGGGAGGCTCCTACAATGAGCAGTTCTTC.

V gene TRBV29-1 combines with J gene TRBJ2-1, with TRBD2 identical over 10 bases. The V and J ends lost 8 bases and 3 bases, in that order; junction bases with no gene match: 16. CDR3 length: 17 residues. The V gene's germline CDR1 is SQVTM and CDR2 ANQGSEA. The CDR3 DNA sequence: TGCAGCTCCAACCTTCCGGACGGACTAGCGGACTACAATGAGCAGTTCTTC. Amino acid sequence: CSSNLPDGLADYNEQFF.

The gene calls are TRBV4-2 and TRBJ2-1, with 10 bases fitting TRBD2. V was pared by 0 bases and J by 9 bases, with 17 bases of the junction left unmatched. The CDR3 is 19 residues long. Germline-derived CDR1 and CDR2 are LGHNA and YNFKEQ. CDR3 in DNA: TGTGCCAGCAGCCAAGATCCCCCCCACTCAGCGGGAGGGCGGAGTGAGCAGTTCTTC. Amino acids: CASSQDPPHSAGGRSEQFF.

The chain links TRBV7-2 to TRBJ1-5; no reliable D call. The CDR3 has 15 amino acids. CDR1 SGHTA and CDR2 FQGNSA come from the germline V gene. The V gene lost 1 base and the J gene lost 0 bases, with 7 bases spanning the gap. CDR3 in DNA: TGTGCCAGCAGCTTAGACGGAACTAGCAATCAGCCCCAGCATTTT. Encoded protein: CASSLDGTSNQPQHF. Full variable domain (missing parts from reference TRBV7-2 and TRBJ1-5): GAGVSQSPSNKVTEKGKDVELRCDPISGHTALYWYRQSLGQGLEFLIYFQGNSAPDKSGLPSDRFSAERTGGSVSTLTIQRTQQEDSAVYLCASSLDGTSNQPQHFGDGTRLSIL.

V usage is TRBV5-5 and J usage is TRBJ2-7; the D gene could be TRBD1 or TRBD2 (5 bases each). Trimming pared 4 bases from V and 3 bases from J, leaving 17 bases between. Germline V lookup: CDR1 SGHKS, CDR2 YYEKEE (reference sequence). The CDR3 totals 15 residues. In DNA, the CDR3 is TGTGCCAGCAGCCTTTCCCCGGGACGGAACTACGAGCAGTACTTC. Translating gives CASSLSPGRNYEQYF.

This clonotype has more than one count but fewer than ten. V and J are TRBV6-6 and TRBJ2-7, with 7 bases aligning to TRBD1. The length of the CDR3 is 13 residues. Trimming cost V 1 base and J 3 bases; bases outside gene matches: 0. CDR1 MNHNY and CDR2 SVGAGI come from the germline V gene (reference sequence). The CDR3 reads CASSYWDSYEQYF. Here the CDR3 DNA reads TGTGCCAGCAGTTACTGGGACAGCTACGAGCAGTACTTC.

At least ten counts were recorded for this clonotype. The chain combines TRBV7-2 with TRBJ1-6, with D unresolved. The V and J ends lost 3 bases and 10 bases respectively, with 16 bases between them. CDR1 is SGHTA, CDR2 FQGNSA, per germline. The CDR3 has 15 amino acids. The CDR3 nucleotides are TGTGCCAGCAGCTTGGGTAGTGGGAAGGCCTCACCCCTCCACTTT. This encodes CASSLGSGKASPLHF.

As to this clonotype: It may be a read error: a sequence one base away is much more abundant. The V call is TRBV6-2 or TRBV6-3, the J call TRBJ2-5; D is unresolved. The CDR3 runs to 16 residues. Germline V gene data show CDR1 as MNHEY and CDR2 as SVGEGT. V was cut by 5 bases and J by 1 base, with 17 bases left in between. CDR3 sequence (DNA): TGTGCCAGCAGTAAAATCGGCTGGGCTATCCAAGAGACCCAGTACTTC. Its protein product is CASSKIGWAIQETQYF.

J is TRBJ2-2 and V is TRBV4-1; TRBD2 matches 10 bases. CDR1 is MGHRA and CDR2 is YSYEKL in the germline V gene. The trim removed 2 bases at V and 6 bases at J, leaving 9 bases unmatched. The CDR3 covers 17 residues. The CDR3 reads CASSQSPLAGVAGELFF. CDR3 sequence (DNA): TGCGCCAGCAGCCAAAGTCCCCTAGCGGGAGTTGCCGGGGAGCTGTTTTTT.

CDR3 DNA sequence: TGTGCCAGCAGCTTGGGGGGGAACCGGAAATACGAGCAGTACTTC. Translated, it gives CASSLGGNRKYEQYF. V gene TRBV7-9 combines with J gene TRBJ2-7; TRBD2 matches at 7 bases. The trim removed 3 bases at V and 4 bases at J, leaving 9 bases unmatched. CDR1 and CDR2 from the germline V gene are SEHNR and FQNEAQ (reference sequence). The CDR3 has 15 residues. The whole variable domain, remainder taken from reference TRBV7-9 and TRBJ2-7, is DTGVSQNPRHKITKRGQNVTFRCDPISEHNRLYWYRQTLGQGPEFLTYFQNEAQLEKSRLLSDRFSAERPKGSFSTLEIQRTEQGDSAMYLCASSLGGNRKYEQYFGPGTRLTVT.

This clonotype was found many times. The chain carries TRBV19 and TRBJ1-6; D may be TRBD1 (6 bases). The CDR3 runs 14 residues. V shed 5 bases and J shed 7 bases, with 12 bases lying between them. Looked up from germline, CDR1 is LNHDA and CDR2 is SQIVND (reference sequence). The CDR3 here is CASSLSGANSPLHF. The CDR3 coding sequence is TGTGCCAGTAGTTTATCGGGGGCAAATTCACCCCTCCACTTT. The full variable domain, in which reference TRBV19 and TRBJ1-6 provide the parts outside the CDR3, is DGGITQSPKYLFRKEGQNVTLSCEQNLNHDAMYWYRQDPGQGLRLIYYSQIVNDFQKGDIAEGYSVSREKKESFPLTVTSAQKNPTAFYLCASSLSGANSPLHFGNGTRLTVT.

This clonotype was counted at least ten times. The J gene is TRBJ2-3, the V gene TRBV12-3 or TRBV12-4; D tentatively reads TRBD1 or TRBD2 (5 bases each). The CDR3 loop spans 14 amino acids. Trimming pared 10 bases from V and 5 bases from J, leaving 19 bases between. CDR3 coding DNA: TGTGCCACCCTACGAGCGGAGCAGGGAGATACGCAGTATTTT. It is translated as CATLRAEQGDTQYF.

J is TRBJ2-7 and V is TRBV6-1; D possibly corresponds to TRBD1 (6 bases). Between the trimmed V and J ends, which lost 5 bases and 7 bases, there was a span of 9 bases. The V gene's germline CDR1 is MNHNS and CDR2 SASEGT. The CDR3 spans 11 residues. The CDR3 nucleotides are TGTGCCAGCAGTCAGGGGATTGAGCAGTACTTC. As protein: CASSQGIEQYF.

This clonotype has ten or more counts. This chain joins TRBV7-8 and TRBJ2-1; D unclear. V was trimmed by 4 bases and J by 6 bases, leaving 4 bases between them. CDR1 is SGHVS, CDR2 FQNEAQ, per germline. This CDR3 comprises 11 residues. The CDR3 DNA follows: TGTGCCAGCAGCTCCAGCAATGAGCAGTTCTTC. Encoded protein: CASSSSNEQFF. Full variable domain (rest looked up from reference TRBV7-8 and TRBJ2-1): GAGVSQSPRYKVAKRGQDVALRCDPISGHVSLFWYQQALGQGPEFLTYFQNEAQLDKSGLPSDRFFAERPEGSVSTLKIQRTQQEDSAVYLCASSSSNEQFFGPGTRLTVL.

This clonotype was counted a few times. This sequence joins TRBV20-1 and TRBJ2-5; 7 bases fit TRBD1. The CDR3 has 13 amino acids. Germline V gives CDR1 DFQATT, CDR2 SNEGSKA (reference sequence). The V segment lost 7 bases and the J segment 2 bases; nucleotides outside the gene matches: 7. The CDR3 DNA is TGCAGTGTATACCGGGACAGTCAAGAGACCCAGTACTTC. The encoded protein is CSVYRDSQETQYF.

V and J are TRBV4-3 and TRBJ1-2, with D unclear. The CDR3 spans 15 residues. V was trimmed by 5 bases and J by 4 bases, leaving 17 bases between them. The germline V gene has CDR1 LGHNA and CDR2 YSLEER. This CDR3 is CASSSRRVGSYGYTF. The DNA for the CDR3 is TGCGCCAGCAGCTCAAGGAGAGTAGGGAGCTATGGCTACACCTTC.

The chain carries TRBV6-2 or TRBV6-3 and TRBJ2-3; a possible D gene is TRBD1 (6 bases). The CDR3 runs to 15 residues. The V gene lost 7 bases and the J gene lost 4 bases, with 18 bases spanning the gap. Looked up from germline, CDR1 is MNHEY and CDR2 is SVGEGT. The CDR3 here is CASTKGGRGADTQYF. The CDR3 DNA is TGTGCCAGCACCAAAGGGGGAAGGGGTGCAGATACGCAGTATTTT.

This clonotype has a count of ten or more. V usage is TRBV28 and J usage is TRBJ2-4; 7 bases are shared with TRBD2. Germline CDR1 and CDR2: MDHEN and SYDVKM. This CDR3 contains 14 residues. V lost 3 bases, J lost 7 bases, and 6 bases stayed unmatched. CDR3 region: CASSFGGEGNIQYF. Here the CDR3 DNA reads TGTGCCAGCAGTTTTGGAGGGGAGGGGAACATTCAGTACTTC.